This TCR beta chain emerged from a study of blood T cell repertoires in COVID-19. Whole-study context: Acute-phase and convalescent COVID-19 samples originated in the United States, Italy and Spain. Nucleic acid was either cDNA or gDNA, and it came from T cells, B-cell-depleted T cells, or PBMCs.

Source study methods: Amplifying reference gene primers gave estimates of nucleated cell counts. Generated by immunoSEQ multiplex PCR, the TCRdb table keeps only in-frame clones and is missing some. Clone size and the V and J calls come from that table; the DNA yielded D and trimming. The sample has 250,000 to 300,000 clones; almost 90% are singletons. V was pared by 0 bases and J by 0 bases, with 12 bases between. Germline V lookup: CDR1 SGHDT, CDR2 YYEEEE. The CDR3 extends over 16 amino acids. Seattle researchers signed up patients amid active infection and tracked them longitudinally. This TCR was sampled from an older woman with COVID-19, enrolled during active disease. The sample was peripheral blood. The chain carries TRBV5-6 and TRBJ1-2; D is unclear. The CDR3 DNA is TGTGCCAGCAGCTTGGTCCTCGGAGGAACTAACTATGGCTACACCTTC. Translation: CASSLVLGGTNYGYTF.